The 30 T cell receptor beta chains reported below all come from one sample, sequenced in a study of regulatory T cells in long-lasting Graves disease (dated by TCRdb to the early 2020s). The time point label on this specimen signifies: newly diagnosed GD, antithyroid drugs for less than 3 months. For both TCR sequencing and RNA sequencing, RNA was extracted from PBMCs using TRIzol. The library was built by means of multiplex PCR. Instrument used: Illumina HiSeq 4000. TCR beta libraries were built with iRepertoire HTBI primers and Arm-PCR amplification of CDR3 regions. In-frame beta chains were kept once TCRdb had trimmed the public reads at Q25 with fastp and called clones with MiXCR. Rows are unified per CDR3 protein, each entry keeping the most common DNA and genes. Present in this sample are about 620,000 distinct CDR3 sequences, roughly 15% of which were seen just once. The ten largest clones capture around a sixth of the sample.

This sample was shared with a second study, whose subject was T cells in Graves' hyperthyroidism and ophthalmopathy.

The specimen comprised peripheral blood mononuclear cells (PBMCs), sampled at new diagnosis, from a patient treated with antithyroid drugs. The receptors come from a woman in her 30s with Graves disease. Donor details come from another sample of the same person, matched by shared clones.

A word on this clonotype: One end of the junction is discordant with germline, which a read error may explain. V usage is TRBV10-2 and J usage is TRBJ2-5, with D possibly being TRBD1 or TRBD2 (6 bases each). Germline V gene lookup returns CDR1 WSHSY and CDR2 SAAADI. The CDR3 spans 17 residues. This chain's CDR3 is CASSKSWRGRNQETQYF. CDR3 nucleotides: TGCGCCAGCAGTAAGTCGTGGAGGGGGAGAAATCAAGAGACCCAGTACTTC.

This clonotype was recorded many times. The chain uses TRBV28 and TRBJ2-7, with 10 bases fitting TRBD1. With V trimmed by 6 bases and J by 2 bases, 7 bases remained unmatched. The CDR3 spans 15 residues. In germline, CDR1 is MDHEN, CDR2 SYDVKM. The CDR3 nucleotides are TGTGCCAGCAGCACGCCCGGGACAGGGGCCTACGAGCAGTACTTC. Protein: CASSTPGTGAYEQYF.

This clonotype was seen at least ten times. The rearrangement uses TRBV3-1 and TRBJ2-4, with 13 bases lining up with TRBD2. The CDR3 covers 15 residues. Germline V gives CDR1 LGHDT, CDR2 YNNKEL (reference sequence). Trimming cost V 5 bases and J 6 bases; bases outside gene matches: 4. DNA for the CDR3: TGTGCCAGCAGCGTCGGACTAGCGGGAGCAAACATTCAGTACTTC. It codes for CASSVGLAGANIQYF. Together with reference TRBV3-1 and TRBJ2-4, the CDR3 gives the full variable domain: DTAVSQTPKYLVTQMGNDKSIKCEQNLGHDTMYWYKQDSKKFLKIMFSYNNKELIINETVPNRFSPKSPDKAHLNLHINSLELGDSAVYFCASSVGLAGANIQYFGAGTRLSVL.

This clonotype has ten or more counts. The chain has TRBV7-2 and TRBJ2-1; 7 bases map to TRBD1. The CDR3 is made up of 16 amino acids. Germline V lookup: CDR1 SGHTA, CDR2 FQGNSA. J lost 4 bases, V lost 4 bases, and 10 bases had no gene match. The CDR3 DNA sequence: TGTGCCAGCAGCTCCCCCCGGGACAGAGCTTACAATGAGCAGTTCTTC. Residues: CASSSPRDRAYNEQFF.

This clonotype appeared a few times. The chain carries TRBV3-1 and TRBJ1-3, with D unclear. Germline CDR1 reads LGHDT; CDR2 reads YNNKEL (reference sequence). Between the trimmed V and J ends, which lost 1 base and 9 bases, there was a span of 7 bases. This CDR3 has 12 amino acids. The CDR3 reads CASSQVVTTIYF. As DNA, the CDR3 is TGTGCCAGCAGCCAAGTCGTCACCACCATATATTTT.

In this sample, this clonotype turned up many times. The CDR3 loop is CASSPVRSSYEQYF. CDR3 in DNA: TGTGCCAGCAGCCCCGTGAGGAGCTCCTACGAGCAGTACTTC. The chain employs TRBV14 and TRBJ2-7; D gene uncertain. This CDR3 spans 14 amino acids. Trimming removed 4 bases at V and 0 bases at J, with 10 bases between. Looked up from germline, CDR1 is SGHDN and CDR2 is FVKESK.

This clonotype was observed once. A much more abundant neighbour one base away suggests this may be a read error. J is TRBJ2-7 and V is TRBV6-5, with 7 bases aligning to TRBD1. This CDR3 has 14 amino acids. Germline V gives CDR1 MNHEY, CDR2 SVGAGI. The CDR3, as DNA: TGTGCCAGCAGTTACGGCAGGGGGATCTACGAGAAGTACTTC. Protein product: CASSYGRGIYEKYF.

This clonotype was seen more than once but under ten times. J is TRBJ2-1 and V is TRBV20-1, with D tentatively TRBD2 (5 bases). Trimming shortened V by 7 bases and J by 0 bases, and 10 bases separated the two germline ends. Germline CDR1 is DFQATT and CDR2 is SNEGSKA (reference sequence). The CDR3 has 13 residues. CDR3: CSGRSSSYNEQFF. DNA for the CDR3: TGCAGTGGGAGGTCGAGCTCCTACAATGAGCAGTTCTTC.

The chain joins TRBV29-1 to TRBJ2-5; maybe TRBD2 (5 bases). Germline loops: CDR1 SQVTM, CDR2 ANQGSEA. Trimming removed 1 base at V and 4 bases at J, with 10 bases between. This CDR3 region has 13 residues. The CDR3 sequence is CSVEGQAGETQYF. Here the CDR3 DNA reads TGCAGCGTTGAAGGGCAGGCGGGAGAGACCCAGTACTTC.

Comments on this clonotype: No DNA is shown, since the ends of the CDR3 on it are uncertain; the CDR3 is the one TCRdb lists. This chain connects TRBV19 to TRBJ1-1; the table's D call TRBD1 went unverified against the DNA. Including both end residues, the CDR3 is 17 amino acids long. CDR1 LNHDA and CDR2 SQIVND come from the germline V gene (reference sequence). The CDR3 here is CASSIGVGTGSSQVDFF.

As concerns this clonotype: A far larger clone is off by one base, so a read error is likely. No conserved phenylalanine or tryptophan ends this CDR3, so it is likely a read error. The genes are TRBV2 and TRBJ2-1; 13 bases match TRBD2. The tail of the sequence fits TRBJ2-5 better, so the J call may be wrong. This CDR3 contains 15 residues. Germline V lookup: CDR1 SNHLY, CDR2 FYNNEI. CDR3 DNA sequence: TGTGCCAGCAGTGGGGGACTAGCGGGAAGAGAGACCCAGTACCTC. Translating it yields CASSGGLAGRETQYL.

This sequence joins TRBV4-1 and TRBJ2-3; 7 nucleotides align to TRBD1. J was trimmed by 6 bases and V by 0 bases; bases with no gene match: 9. The CDR3 consists of 16 residues. The V gene's germline CDR1 is MGHRA and CDR2 YSYEKL. The CDR3: CASSQDSTGRPDTQYF. CDR3 bases: TGCGCCAGCAGCCAAGATTCGACAGGGAGACCCGATACGCAGTATTTT.

The chain has TRBV29-1 and TRBJ1-2; D uncertain. V lost 4 bases and J 0 bases, leaving 9 bases between the germline ends. Germline V lookup: CDR1 SQVTM, CDR2 ANQGSEA. CDR3 length: 13 amino acids. DNA of the CDR3: TGCAGCGTTGGCAGCTACGCTAACTATGGCTACACCTTC. Translation: CSVGSYANYGYTF. Based on the CDR3 plus reference TRBV29-1 and TRBJ1-2, the full variable domain is SAVISQKPSRDICQRGTSLTIQCQVDSQVTMMFWYRQQPGQSLTLIATANQGSEATYESGFVIDKFPISRPNLTFSTLTVSNMSPEDSSIYLCSVGSYANYGYTFGSGTRLTVV.

The chain links TRBV7-9 to TRBJ2-1, with D maybe TRBD2 (5 bases). The V gene lost 6 bases and the J gene lost 15 bases, with 21 bases spanning the gap. This CDR3 is 13 amino acids long. CDR1 and CDR2 from the germline V gene are SEHNR and FQNEAQ (reference sequence). CDR3 coding DNA: TGTGCCAGCAGTCCTACGCCGGGATTTAATCGGTTCTTC. Translated: CASSPTPGFNRFF. Full variable domain (missing parts from reference TRBV7-9 and TRBJ2-1): DTGVSQNPRHKITKRGQNVTFRCDPISEHNRLYWYRQTLGQGPEFLTYFQNEAQLEKSRLLSDRFSAERPKGSFSTLEIQRTEQGDSAMYLCASSPTPGFNRFFGPGTRLTVL.

Here the CDR3 DNA reads TGTGCCACCAGTGATTTATCGGTGGGAGGTGAAGCTTTCTTT. As protein: CATSDLSVGGEAFF. The chain employs TRBV24-1 and TRBJ1-1; D gene ambiguous. The germline V gene has CDR1 KGHDR and CDR2 SFDVKD. The CDR3 sequence is 14 residues long. With 1 base removed from V and 7 bases from J, the gap between germline ends came to 12 bases.

The sample holds a few counts of this clonotype. The V call is TRBV20-1, the J call TRBJ2-5, with 8 bases that match TRBD2. V shed 6 bases and J 4 bases; nucleotides not matched to a gene: 16. CDR1 and CDR2 (germline): DFQATT, SNEGSKA (reference sequence). The CDR3 runs 16 residues. CDR3 residues: CSAPPPLAGWGETQYF. CDR3 sequence (DNA): TGCAGTGCCCCGCCGCCTCTAGCGGGCTGGGGAGAGACCCAGTACTTC.

Ten or more counts support this clonotype. The chain is built from TRBV2 and TRBJ1-1, with D possibly being TRBD1 (5 bases). The length of the CDR3 is 15 residues. Germline V gene data show CDR1 as SNHLY and CDR2 as FYNNEI. The germline V and J ends were trimmed by 8 bases and 4 bases, with 20 bases remaining between them. The CDR3 nucleotides are TGTGCCAGCCGGGGGGATTTCCATAGGGGCACTGAAGCTTTCTTT. It yields the protein CASRGDFHRGTEAFF.

The chain joins TRBV19 to TRBJ2-1; D possibly corresponds to TRBD2 (7 bases). Trimming pared 7 bases from V and 8 bases from J, leaving 18 bases between. The CDR3 runs 14 residues. CDR1 LNHDA and CDR2 SQIVND come from the germline V gene (reference sequence). The CDR3 DNA sequence: TGTGCCAGTAATCTCGGCGGAGGGGGGGATGAGCAGTTCTTC. Translation gives CASNLGGGGDEQFF.

This clonotype was seen only a few times. The genes are TRBV6-2 or TRBV6-3 and TRBJ2-7, with D possibly being TRBD2 (6 bases). The CDR3 is made up of 15 amino acids. Trimming took off 2 bases at V and 3 bases at J, with 14 bases between the two ends. The germline gives CDR1 MNHEY, CDR2 SVGEGT. The CDR3 region has the DNA TGTGCCAGCAGTTACCCGGGACTGAGAGTCTACGAGCAGTACTTC. This sequence encodes CASSYPGLRVYEQYF.

This clonotype was counted a few times. This may arise from a read error, as a much more abundant clone is one base away. Likely a read error: the CDR3 ends without its conserved phenylalanine or tryptophan. The rearrangement uses TRBV3-1 and TRBJ1-5; D remains unclear. The CDR3 loop spans 12 amino acids. Deletions cut 4 bases from V and 5 bases from J, with 6 bases between. In germline, CDR1 is LGHDT, CDR2 YNNKEL (reference sequence). CDR3 sequence: CASSLGYQPQHS. CDR3 nucleotide sequence: TGTGCCAGCAGCCTTGGTTATCAGCCCCAGCATTCT.

This clonotype was seen many times. The chain has TRBV28 and TRBJ1-5, with TRBD1 as a possible D gene (5 bases). The germline V gene has CDR1 MDHEN and CDR2 SYDVKM. The CDR3 totals 16 residues. Trimming stripped 6 bases from V and 2 bases from J, with 17 bases between. In DNA form, the CDR3 reads TGTGCCAGCAGATTTTCCGGGGGGTCCGGCAATCAGCCCCAGCATTTT. It yields the protein CASRFSGGSGNQPQHF. Supplemented by reference TRBV28 and TRBJ1-5, the full variable domain reads DVKVTQSSRYLVKRTGEKVFLECVQDMDHENMFWYRQDPGLGLRLIYFSYDVKMKEKGDIPEGYSVSREKKERFSLILESASTNQTSMYLCASRFSGGSGNQPQHFGDGTRLSIL.

The chain combines TRBV5-6 with TRBJ1-2, with no clear D. Germline loops: CDR1 SGHDT, CDR2 YYEEEE. Trimming left V 0 bases short and J 6 bases short, with 15 bases between. The CDR3 is made up of 15 amino acids. CDR3 bases: TGTGCCAGCAGCTTGGACCCGGTACTAACCCATGGCTACACCTTC. This translates into CASSLDPVLTHGYTF.

This clonotype appeared many times. The CDR3 region has the DNA TGTGCCAGCAGTTCCTACCTAGCCCAGCCCCAGCATTTT. Its protein product is CASSSYLAQPQHF. The V gene is TRBV27, the J gene TRBJ1-5; D gene ambiguous. The CDR3 length is 13 residues. Germline V gene sequence: CDR1 MNHEY, CDR2 SMNVEV (reference sequence). The V end was cut by 4 bases, the J end by 7 bases, with 11 bases between.

The V call is TRBV7-9, the J call TRBJ2-7, with TRBD2 as a possible D gene (5 bases). Trimming stripped 2 bases from V and 6 bases from J, with 14 bases between. Germline assignment: CDR1 SEHNR and CDR2 FQNEAQ (reference sequence). There are 14 residues in the CDR3. The CDR3 spells CASSLIMAGGEQYF. CDR3 bases: TGTGCCAGCAGCTTAATCATGGCGGGCGGCGAGCAGTACTTC.

This rearrangement joins TRBV5-4 to TRBJ1-2, with D maybe TRBD1 (5 bases). The CDR3 runs 12 residues. Trimming stripped 3 bases from V and 5 bases from J, with 8 bases between. Germline lookup yields CDR1 SGHNT and CDR2 YYREEE (reference sequence). This chain's CDR3 is CASSWGEYGYTF. CDR3 DNA: TGTGCCAGCAGCTGGGGGGAATATGGCTACACCTTC.

The chain joins TRBV10-3 to TRBJ1-5; D gene unclear. CDR1 ENHRY and CDR2 SYGVKD come from the germline V gene. Trimming shortened V by 0 bases and J by 3 bases, and 6 bases separated the two germline ends. CDR3 length equals 14 residues. CDR3 coding DNA: TGTGCCATCAGTGAGTCCGTTTTCAATCAGCCCCAGCATTTT. Residues: CAISESVFNQPQHF.

This clonotype was counted only a few times. The chain is built from TRBV5-1 and TRBJ1-4; D is ambiguous. Germline assignment: CDR1 SGHRS and CDR2 YFSETQ. CDR3 size: 16 residues. The ends were cut back, 0 bases at V and 1 base at J, with 10 bases in the middle. The CDR3 region has the DNA TGCGCCAGCAGCTTGGCCCAATTTGAAACTAATGAAAAACTGTTTTTT. Protein: CASSLAQFETNEKLFF.

This clonotype was picked up many times. This chain uses TRBV19 with TRBJ1-5, with TRBD1 identical over 8 bases. The CDR3 extends over 14 amino acids. Germline CDR1 and CDR2: LNHDA and SQIVND (reference sequence). Trimming removed 3 bases from V and 7 bases from J; junction bases left unmatched: 5. The CDR3, as DNA: TGTGCCAGTAGTATGGACAGGGACGTGCAGCCCCAGCATTTT. Translating it yields CASSMDRDVQPQHF.

On this clonotype: One end of the junction fails to match germline, which may point to a read error. The chain is built from TRBV7-7 and TRBJ2-5, with a possible D match to TRBD2 (7 bases). Looked up from germline, CDR1 is SSHAT and CDR2 is FNYEAQ (reference sequence). This CDR3 spans 15 amino acids. The CDR3 nucleotides are TGTGCTAGCAGCCGAGGGACTACAGGGTTGGGGACCCAGTACTTC. It yields the protein CASSRGTTGLGTQYF.

This clonotype was recorded at least ten times. This rearrangement joins TRBV11-2 to TRBJ2-1, with a possible D match to TRBD1 (5 bases). V was clipped by 7 bases and J by 4 bases, with 17 bases between them. Germline lookup yields CDR1 SGHAT and CDR2 FQNNGV. The CDR3 covers 15 residues. CDR3 coding DNA: TGTGCCAGCACCCAGCGAGCAGGGAATTACAATGAGCAGTTCTTC. This sequence encodes CASTQRAGNYNEQFF.